Listed below are T cell receptor beta chains from one sample, sequenced in a study of blood T cell repertoires in COVID-19. Profiled with immunoSEQ multiplex PCR; TCRdb holds only in-frame clones, not every one. The data show about 170,000 clones, more than 75% seen once. The sample taken for sequencing was peripheral blood. The origin of the receptors is a man aged 45-65 years who had recovered from COVID-19. CDR3s include the opening cysteine and the closing phenylalanine or tryptophan. Each record gives: clone size, J gene, CDR3 length, D gene, V gene, CDR3 protein, CDR3 DNA. The D gene is left open where the match is weak. Clone size is given for some rows only: seen once, a few or many times, or a class if the clone is expanded.

.	TRBJ2-3	15	TRBD1	TRBV24-1	CATSDRDRGPDTQYF	TGTGCCACCAGTGACCGGGACAGGGGGCCAGATACGCAGTATTTT
.	TRBJ1-6	16	TRBD1	TRBV27	CASSSPGQGINSPLHF	TGTGCCAGCAGTTCTCCGGGACAGGGGATTAATTCACCCCTCCACTTT
.	TRBJ1-2	14	TRBD1	TRBV28	CASSLSRTGHGYTF	TGTGCCAGCAGTTTGAGTAGGACAGGGCATGGCTACACCTTC
.	TRBJ1-2	13	.	TRBV30	CAWGRGGHYGYTF	TGTGCCTGGGGCAGGGGCGGGCACTATGGCTACACCTTC
.	TRBJ2-3	18	TRBD1	TRBV19	CASSISRTGESFTDTQYF	TGTGCCAGTAGTATTAGTAGAACAGGGGAATCATTCACAGATACGCAGTATTTT
.	TRBJ2-6	15	.	TRBV7-3	CASSLQVTGANVLTF	TGTGCCAGCAGCCTACAGGTTACTGGGGCCAACGTCCTGACTTTC
.	TRBJ2-5	15	TRBD2	TRBV29-1	CSAVLAGGLSETQYF	TGCAGCGCCGTCCTAGCGGGAGGCTTGTCAGAGACCCAGTACTTC
.	TRBJ2-3	17	.	TRBV4-3	CASSRQHTGSRTDTQYF	TGCGCCAGCAGCCGCCAACACACAGGGAGTAGGACAGATACGCAGTATTTT
few	TRBJ2-1	14	TRBD2	TRBV19	CASMGLAGANEQFF	TGTGCCAGTATGGGACTAGCGGGGGCTAATGAGCAGTTCTTC
.	TRBJ2-3	12	.	TRBV12-3/TRBV12-4	CASSRITDTQYF	TGTGCCAGCAGCAGAATCACAGATACGCAGTATTTT
.	TRBJ2-1	16	.	TRBV5-1	CASSLTGQSSYNEQFF	TGCGCCAGCAGCTTGACAGGGCAAAGCTCCTACAATGAGCAGTTCTTC
.	TRBJ2-4	15	.	TRBV19	CASKPWEGGENIQYF	TGTGCCAGTAAACCCTGGGAGGGGGGCGAAAACATTCAGTACTTC
.	TRBJ2-2	14	.	TRBV11-1	CASKATANTGELFF	TGTGCCAGCAAAGCGACGGCGAACACCGGGGAGCTGTTTTTT
.	TRBJ2-1	17	TRBD1	TRBV4-3	CASSQDHRTGPGDEQFF	TGCGCCAGCAGCCAAGATCATAGGACAGGTCCCGGAGATGAGCAGTTCTTC
.	TRBJ1-6	15	TRBD1	TRBV7-9	CASSLASGGDSPLHF	TGTGCCAGCAGCTTAGCTTCAGGGGGAGATTCACCCCTCCACTTT
.	TRBJ1-4	15	TRBD1	TRBV28	CASEPDRGRNEKLFF	TGTGCCAGCGAACCCGACAGGGGGCGCAATGAAAAACTGTTTTTT
.	TRBJ2-2	17	TRBD1	TRBV10-3	CAISESTGTGGRGELFF	TGTGCCATCAGTGAGTCGACCGGGACAGGGGGCCGCGGGGAGCTGTTTTTT
.	TRBJ2-5	13	.	TRBV7-2	CASSAAIKETQYF	TGTGCCAGCAGCGCGGCCATTAAAGAGACCCAGTACTTC
.	TRBJ2-7	17	.	TRBV6-6	CASSRTLTGILGNEQYF	TGTGCCAGCAGCCGAACCCTAACAGGGATCTTAGGGAACGAGCAGTACTTC
.	TRBJ2-7	14	.	TRBV12-5	CASGNRAGPYEQYF	TGTGCTAGTGGTAACCGGGCAGGGCCCTACGAGCAGTACTTC
.	TRBJ1-5	15	TRBD1	TRBV5-6	CASSPGGRGDQPQHF	TGTGCCAGCAGCCCAGGGGGCCGAGGCGATCAGCCCCAGCATTTT
.	TRBJ2-4	14	TRBD1	TRBV7-2	CASSPRDRGNIQYF	TGTGCCAGCAGCCCCCGGGACAGGGGTAACATTCAGTACTTC
.	TRBJ2-3	17	TRBD2	TRBV9	CASSVAPLAGGLDTQYF	TGTGCCAGCAGCGTCGCCCCACTAGCGGGGGGTTTAGATACGCAGTATTTT
.	TRBJ2-3	11	.	TRBV20-1	CSARSADTQYF	TGCAGTGCTAGATCAGCAGATACGCAGTATTTT
.	TRBJ2-5	19	.	TRBV9	CASSVTPGAPPSATETQYF	TGTGCCAGCAGCGTCACCCCTGGGGCCCCGCCTAGCGCCACTGAGACCCAGTACTTC
.	TRBJ1-5	14	TRBD1	TRBV7-9	CASSSGQGDQPQHF	TGTGCCAGCAGCTCTGGACAGGGCGATCAGCCCCAGCATTTT
.	TRBJ2-3	11	.	TRBV11-2	CASSSVHTQYF	TGTGCCAGCAGCTCCGTCCATACGCAGTATTTT
.	TRBJ1-1	15	TRBD1	TRBV4-2	CASSLGQGADTEAFF	TGTGCCAGCAGCCTTGGACAGGGGGCGGACACTGAAGCTTTCTTT
few	TRBJ2-3	11	TRBD2	TRBV28	CAFQRGNTQYF	TGTGCCTTCCAGCGGGGGAATACGCAGTATTTT
.	TRBJ2-7	16	TRBD1	TRBV6-2/TRBV6-3	CASSYSRQGASYEQYF	TGTGCCAGCAGTTACTCGAGACAGGGGGCGAGCTACGAGCAGTACTTC
.	TRBJ1-3	14	.	TRBV2	CASSAGSSGNTIYF	TGTGCCAGCAGTGCCGGGAGCTCTGGAAACACCATATATTTT
.	TRBJ1-2	20	TRBD1	TRBV19	CASSRYLAGQGAATNYGYTF	TGTGCCAGTAGTAGGTACTTGGCAGGACAGGGGGCGGCGACTAACTATGGCTACACCTTC
.	TRBJ1-5	15	.	TRBV19	CASSQNSGSNQPQHF	TGTGCCAGTAGTCAAAACAGTGGTAGCAATCAGCCCCAGCATTTT
once	TRBJ1-3	17	.	TRBV9	CASSPRRGISVGNTIYF	TGTGCCAGCAGCCCCCGACGGGGTATCTCTGTTGGAAACACCATATATTTT
.	TRBJ2-5	12	TRBD1	TRBV28	CASGGQRETQYF	TGTGCCAGCGGGGGACAGCGAGAGACCCAGTACTTC
.	TRBJ2-1	15	.	TRBV3-1/TRBV3-2	CASSHDHRLVNEQFF	TGTGCCAGCAGCCACGACCATCGACTAGTAAATGAGCAGTTCTTC
.	TRBJ1-2	13	.	TRBV10-2	CASSALTGQGYTF	TGCGCCAGCAGTGCCTTGACAGGTCAAGGCTACACCTTC
.	TRBJ2-4	16	TRBD1	TRBV9	CASSAATGTGSNIQYF	TGTGCCAGCAGCGCAGCTACCGGGACAGGGTCCAACATTCAGTACTTC
.	TRBJ2-2	14	.	TRBV10-2	CASSGLTNTGELFF	TGCGCCAGCAGTGGACTGACGAACACCGGGGAGCTGTTTTTT
.	TRBJ1-2	16	.	TRBV19	CASSITGTNPLYGYTF	TGTGCCAGTAGTATTACAGGAACCAACCCCCTCTATGGCTACACCTTC
.	TRBJ2-7	13	.	TRBV6-2/TRBV6-3	CASSFNRDYEQYF	TGTGCCAGCAGTTTTAACAGAGACTACGAGCAGTACTTC
.	TRBJ2-7	12	.	TRBV7-8	CASSPDNYEQYF	TGTGCCAGCAGCCCGGACAACTACGAGCAGTACTTC
.	TRBJ1-5	16	TRBD1	TRBV5-1	CASSRLPGQSNQPQHF	TGCGCCAGCAGCCGGCTCCCGGGACAGAGCAATCAGCCCCAGCATTTT
.	TRBJ2-7	13	.	TRBV7-3	CASSFQGFDEQYF	TGTGCCAGCAGCTTTCAGGGTTTCGACGAGCAGTACTTC
.	TRBJ2-5	15	TRBD2	TRBV7-2	CASSLGGGDQETQYF	TGTGCCAGCAGCTTGGGCGGGGGGGACCAAGAGACCCAGTACTTC
.	TRBJ2-1	16	TRBD1	TRBV5-1	CASSLLTGGKGNEQFF	TGCGCCAGCAGCTTATTAACAGGGGGTAAGGGTAATGAGCAGTTCTTC
once	TRBJ2-7	14	.	TRBV7-9	CASSLGKGGYEQYF	TGTGCCAGCAGCCTGGGAAAAGGAGGCTACGAGCAGTACTTC
once	TRBJ2-1	19	TRBD2	TRBV14	CASSPTRREGPSLYNEQFF	TGTGCCAGCAGCCCAACTAGGCGGGAGGGTCCTTCCCTCTACAATGAGCAGTTCTTC
.	TRBJ1-3	16	.	TRBV9	CASSPEGGGSGNTIYF	TGTGCCAGCAGCCCTGAGGGAGGTGGGTCGGGAAACACCATATATTTT
once	TRBJ1-1	12	.	TRBV6-5	CASSGLNTEAFF	TGTGCCAGCAGCGGTTTGAACACTGAAGCTTTCTTT
.	TRBJ2-3	15	TRBD1	TRBV5-1	CASSLAQGAGDTQYF	TGCGCCAGCAGCTTGGCACAGGGGGCGGGGGATACGCAGTATTTT
.	TRBJ1-5	15	.	TRBV2	CASSEALHGRQPQHF	TGTGCCAGCAGTGAAGCGCTTCATGGGAGGCAGCCCCAGCATTTT
.	TRBJ2-7	15	TRBD1	TRBV28	CASSDSGTGAYEQYF	TGTGCCAGCAGTGATTCCGGGACAGGGGCCTACGAGCAGTACTTC
.	TRBJ2-1	15	.	TRBV11-2	CASSLVSVAVVLQFF	TGTGCCAGCAGCTTAGTTTCGGTAGCCGTGGTACTGCAGTTCTTC
.	TRBJ2-7	19	TRBD2	TRBV7-9	CASSSLGVQGTSVSYEQYF	TGTGCCAGCAGCTCCTTAGGGGTGCAAGGGACTAGCGTCTCCTACGAGCAGTACTTC
.	TRBJ2-5	12	.	TRBV2	CAKEVTRETQYF	TGTGCCAAGGAGGTGACGCGGGAGACCCAGTACTTC
.	TRBJ1-2	15	.	TRBV5-1	CASSVADGGAYGYTF	TGCGCCAGCAGCGTAGCGGACGGGGGGGCCTATGGCTACACCTTC